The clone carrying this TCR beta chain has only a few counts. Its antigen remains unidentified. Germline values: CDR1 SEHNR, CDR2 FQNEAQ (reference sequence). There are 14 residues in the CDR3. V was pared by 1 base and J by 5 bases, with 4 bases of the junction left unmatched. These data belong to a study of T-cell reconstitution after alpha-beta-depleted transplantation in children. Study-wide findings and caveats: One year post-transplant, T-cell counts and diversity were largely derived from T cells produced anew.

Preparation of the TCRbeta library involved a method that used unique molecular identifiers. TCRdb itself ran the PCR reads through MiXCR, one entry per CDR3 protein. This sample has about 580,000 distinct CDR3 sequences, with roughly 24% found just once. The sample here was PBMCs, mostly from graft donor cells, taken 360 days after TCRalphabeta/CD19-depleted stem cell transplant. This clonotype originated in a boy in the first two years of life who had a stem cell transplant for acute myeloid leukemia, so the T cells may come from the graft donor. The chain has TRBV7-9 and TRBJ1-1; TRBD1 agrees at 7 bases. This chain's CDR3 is CASSLVPGGTEAFF. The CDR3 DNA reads TGTGCCAGCAGCTTAGTTCCAGGGGGGACTGAAGCTTTCTTT.